The sequence of this TCR beta chain was determined in a study of blood T cell repertoires in COVID-19. This clone was counted only a few times. Authors' processing steps: The authors estimated nucleated cell counts from reference gene primer amplification. Clones were sequenced by immunoSEQ multiplex PCR, and TCRdb holds only the in-frame ones, with some missing. D and trimming come from the DNA, and the V and J calls and clone size come from that table. Seen here are over 60,000 clones, about 81% observed once, and the top ten hold less than 10%. The germline V and J ends were trimmed by 7 bases and 0 bases, with 9 bases remaining between them. Looked up from germline, CDR1 is SNHLY and CDR2 is FYNNEI. CDR3 length: 13 amino acids.

Sequencing used peripheral blood. This sequence joins TRBV2 and TRBJ1-2; D ambiguous. This receptor was taken from a human donor in a cohort sampled during active COVID-19. CDR3: CASTAEANYGYTF. As DNA, the CDR3 is TGTGCCAGCACGGCGGAAGCTAACTATGGCTACACCTTC.